These T cell receptor beta chains were read from a single sample in a study of beta chain features in type 1 diabetes. Here immunoSEQ multiplex PCR was the method, and the copy in TCRdb shows in-frame clones only, minus some. This sample carries more than 300,000 clones, around 12% of them seen once, and the ten largest clones take roughly 0.0097%. Source material: naive CD4+ T cells from blood. Source of these receptors: a young woman with type 1 diabetes. CDR3s include the opening cysteine and the closing phenylalanine or tryptophan. D genes are given only for firm matches. Size values are once, few and many counts, or a class for expanded clones, and some rows have none.

clone_size d_call j_call v_call cdr3_aa cdr3_nt
few TRBD2 TRBJ2-7 TRBV7-2 CASSLSGSPWVQYF TGTGCCAGCAGCTTGAGCGGGAGCCCTTGGGTGCAGTACTTC
few TRBD1 TRBJ2-1 TRBV5-1 CASSGVGQASNEQFF TGCGCCAGCAGCGGGGTGGGACAGGCCTCCAATGAGCAGTTCTTC
few NA TRBJ1-1 TRBV7-9 CASSFGQTNTEAFF TGTGCCAGCAGCTTTGGACAGACGAACACTGAAGCTTTCTTT
NA NA TRBJ1-1 TRBV10-3 CAIRNRENTEAFF TGTGCCATCAGGAACAGGGAGAACACTGAAGCTTTCTTT
NA TRBD2 TRBJ2-1 TRBV2 CASSEIGTTIGEQFF TGTGCCAGCAGTGAAATCGGGACTACGATAGGTGAGCAGTTCTTC
few NA TRBJ1-5 TRBV5-6 CASSLAGDQPQHF TGTGCCAGCAGCTTGGCCGGGGATCAGCCCCAGCATTTT
few TRBD2 TRBJ2-3 TRBV4-1 CASSQEPSGVGDTQYF TGCGCCAGCAGCCAAGAACCTAGCGGGGTGGGAGATACGCAGTATTTT
NA NA TRBJ2-7 TRBV7-2 CASSLVVGVAYEQYF TGTGCCAGCAGCTTAGTGGTAGGGGTAGCCTACGAGCAGTACTTC
NA TRBD1 TRBJ1-2 TRBV6-5 CASSSSGTGNYGYTF TGTGCCAGCAGTTCGTCCGGGACAGGGAACTATGGCTACACCTTC
few TRBD1 TRBJ1-5 TRBV27 CASSFGTGVSNQPQHF TGTGCCAGCAGTTTCGGGACAGGGGTGAGCAATCAGCCCCAGCATTTT
NA TRBD1 TRBJ1-1 TRBV4-1 CASSPATGAGTEAFF TGCGCCAGCAGCCCAGCGACAGGGGCAGGCACTGAAGCTTTCTTT
few TRBD2 TRBJ2-5 TRBV19 CASSTRRGSGGLQETQYF TGTGCCAGTAGTACCCGGAGGGGCAGCGGGGGGCTCCAAGAGACCCAGTACTTC
few NA TRBJ2-1 TRBV29-1 CSVGRGGSPNEQFF TGCAGCGTTGGGCGCGGAGGGTCCCCCAATGAGCAGTTCTTC
NA NA TRBJ1-1 TRBV5-1 CASSFDRTMNTEAFF TGCGCCAGCAGCTTTGACAGGACGATGAACACTGAAGCTTTCTTT
few NA TRBJ2-5 TRBV5-4 CASSLSGSTQETQYF TGTGCCAGCAGCTTGTCGGGGTCGACGCAAGAGACCCAGTACTTC
NA TRBD1 TRBJ2-7 TRBV7-9 CASSVRTGLTYEQYF TGTGCCAGCAGCGTACGGACAGGCTTGACCTACGAGCAGTACTTC
few NA TRBJ1-5 TRBV2 CASRIAVSNQPQHF TGTGCCAGCAGGATCGCGGTTAGCAATCAGCCCCAGCATTTT
few TRBD1 TRBJ1-5 TRBV19 CASSIGQGGYQPQHF TGTGCCAGTAGTATCGGTCAGGGGGGTTACCAGCCCCAGCATTTT
few NA TRBJ2-5 TRBV14 CASSPAGQETQYF TGTGCCAGCAGCCCCGCCGGGCAAGAGACCCAGTACTTC
NA TRBD1 TRBJ1-1 TRBV5-4 CASSFGGTGAPEAFF TGTGCCAGCAGCTTTGGGGGAACAGGGGCACCTGAAGCTTTCTTT
NA TRBD2 TRBJ2-5 TRBV6-5 CASSSGTSSKTQYF TGTGCCAGCAGTTCCGGGACTAGCTCGAAGACCCAGTACTTC
NA NA TRBJ1-1 TRBV28 CASSLELRSGKEAFF TGTGCCAGCAGTTTGGAGCTGAGATCCGGGAAGGAAGCTTTCTTT
few TRBD2 TRBJ2-1 TRBV2 CASTSVGLAEDEQFF TGTGCCAGCACTTCAGTAGGACTAGCGGAGGATGAGCAGTTCTTC
few NA TRBJ1-5 TRBV4-3 CASSQDFGQPQHF TGCGCCAGCAGCCAAGACTTCGGTCAGCCCCAGCATTTT
few NA TRBJ2-5 TRBV14 CASSQGPETQYF TGTGCCAGCAGCCAAGGGCCGGAGACCCAGTACTTC
few NA TRBJ2-1 TRBV5-1 CASSLAKTSSYNEQFF TGCGCCAGCAGCTTGGCCAAGACTAGCTCCTACAATGAGCAGTTCTTC
NA NA TRBJ2-5 TRBV30 CAWTVGETQYF TGTGCCTGGACAGTCGGGGAGACCCAGTACTTC
NA NA TRBJ2-1 TRBV19 CASSIGGPRVSEQFF TGTGCCAGTAGTATCGGGGGGCCGCGGGTAAGCGAGCAGTTCTTC
NA NA TRBJ2-6 TRBV5-1 CASSLEGRSASGANVLTF TGCGCCAGCAGCTTGGAGGGGAGGTCCGCCTCTGGGGCCAACGTCCTGACTTTC
few NA TRBJ2-5 TRBV18 CASSPGEEETQYF TGTGCCAGCTCACCGGGGGAGGAAGAGACCCAGTACTTC
NA TRBD1 TRBJ2-7 TRBV28 CASTSGQGLAEQYF TGTGCCAGCACCTCAGGACAGGGGCTCGCCGAGCAGTACTTC
NA NA TRBJ1-2 TRBV9 CASSVDLGAGGYGYTF TGTGCCAGCAGCGTAGATCTCGGGGCGGGAGGCTATGGCTACACCTTC
few NA TRBJ2-1 TRBV15 CATSSRGAKLTNEQFF TGTGCCACCAGCAGCCGCGGGGCAAAGTTAACCAATGAGCAGTTCTTC
few NA TRBJ2-7 TRBV21-1 CASTWALPGEQYF TGTGCCAGCACATGGGCCCTCCCTGGCGAGCAGTACTTC
NA TRBD2 TRBJ2-3 TRBV18 CASSPGTSGDTQYF TGTGCCAGCTCACCCGGGACTAGCGGGGATACGCAGTATTTT
few NA TRBJ1-1 TRBV10-2 CASKTTENTEAFF TGCGCCAGCAAGACGACAGAGAACACTGAAGCTTTCTTT
NA TRBD1 TRBJ1-4 TRBV5-6 CASSLKQGGEKLFF TGTGCCAGCAGCTTGAAACAGGGGGGCGAAAAACTGTTTTTT